This is a list of T cell receptor beta chains from one sample in a study of blood T cell repertoires in COVID-19. Sequencing was performed with immunoSEQ multiplex PCR; in TCRdb, only in-frame clones are kept and a portion is missing. This table holds roughly 110,000 clones, 70% to 80% found once. Sequenced: peripheral blood. These TCRs come from a human donor with acute or convalescent COVID-19. The donor label of this sample is uncertain. CDR3s include the opening cysteine and the closing phenylalanine or tryptophan. Fields, in order: V gene, J gene, clone size, D gene, CDR3 protein, CDR3 DNA. The D gene is left open where the match is weak. Size is stated for part of the rows, as once, few or many counts, or as a class when the clone is expanded.

>TRBV3-1/TRBV3-2|TRBJ1-2|-|-
CASSQGGRDKGYTF
TGTGCCAGCAGCCAAGGCGGCAGGGATAAAGGCTACACCTTC
>TRBV19|TRBJ1-1|-|-
CASRFRGIGTEAFF
TGTGCCAGTAGGTTTAGGGGGATTGGAACTGAAGCTTTCTTT
>TRBV4-1|TRBJ1-6|once|-
CASSQYQGVGSPLHF
TGCGCCAGCAGCCAGTACCAAGGGGTAGGATCACCCCTCCACTTT
>TRBV30|TRBJ1-5|-|-
CAWSAGWTAYSNQPQHF
TGTGCCTGGAGCGCCGGCTGGACAGCTTATAGCAATCAGCCCCAGCATTTT
>TRBV28|TRBJ2-1|-|-
CASSSRDFSYNEQFF
TGTGCCAGCAGTTCGCGGGACTTCTCCTACAATGAGCAGTTCTTC
>TRBV19|TRBJ2-7|-|TRBD1
CASSSDRGYEQYF
TGTGCCAGTAGTTCCGACAGGGGGTACGAGCAGTACTTC
>TRBV4-2|TRBJ2-5|-|TRBD2
CASSQDRKTSGGSGSQETQYF
TGTGCCAGCAGCCAAGATCGGAAGACTAGCGGGGGTTCCGGGTCGCAAGAGACCCAGTACTTC
>TRBV6-6|TRBJ1-1|-|-
CASTPMLNTEAFF
TGTGCCAGCACCCCCATGTTGAACACTGAAGCTTTCTTT
>TRBV2|TRBJ1-1|-|TRBD1
CASSGTRTGMNTEAFF
TGTGCCAGCAGTGGAACAAGGACAGGAATGAACACTGAAGCTTTCTTT
>TRBV29-1|TRBJ2-5|few|-
CSVDWGRETQYF
TGCAGCGTTGACTGGGGCCGGGAGACCCAGTACTTC
>TRBV7-9|TRBJ2-3|-|-
CASSSPTDITDTQYF
TGTGCCAGCAGCTCCCCGACAGATATCACAGATACGCAGTATTTT
>TRBV12-3/TRBV12-4|TRBJ1-3|-|-
CASRSRGNTIYF
TGTGCCAGCAGGTCCCGGGGAAACACCATATATTTT
>TRBV2|TRBJ1-2|-|-
CASSVEGGYTF
TGTGCCAGCAGTGTTGAGGGTGGCTACACCTTC
>TRBV28|TRBJ1-2|-|-
CASSSRSYGYTF
TGTGCCAGCAGTTCCCGGTCCTATGGCTACACCTTC
>TRBV5-1|TRBJ1-2|once|TRBD1
CASSLAWDRAYGYTF
TGCGCCAGCAGCTTGGCCTGGGACAGGGCCTATGGCTACACCTTC
>TRBV7-9|TRBJ1-5|-|TRBD1
CASSLSGGGQPQHF
TGTGCCAGCAGCTTGTCAGGGGGCGGTCAGCCCCAGCATTTT
>TRBV7-9|TRBJ2-1|-|TRBD2
CASSLGASGGVSQFF
TGTGCCAGCAGCTTAGGTGCTAGCGGGGGAGTTTCTCAGTTCTTC
>TRBV12-3/TRBV12-4|TRBJ1-2|once|-
CASSLSWGGSDTF
TGTGCCAGCAGTTTATCATGGGGAGGGTCCGACACCTTC
>TRBV11-2|TRBJ1-6|once|-
CASSLGRGASPLHF
TGTGCCAGCAGCTTGGGCAGGGGAGCCTCACCCCTCCACTTT
>TRBV24-1|TRBJ2-5|-|TRBD2
CATSDPSGPETQYF
TGTGCCACCAGTGACCCTAGCGGGCCAGAGACCCAGTACTTC
>TRBV27|TRBJ1-1|-|TRBD1
CASSSPGTGAYTEAFF
TGTGCCAGCAGTTCCCCCGGGACAGGGGCTTACACTGAAGCTTTCTTT
>TRBV2|TRBJ2-6|-|TRBD1
CASSTGQGGSGANVLTF
TGTGCCAGCAGTACGGGACAGGGGGGATCTGGGGCCAACGTCCTGACTTTC
>TRBV9|TRBJ2-3|-|TRBD1
CASSADRPGASTDTQYF
TGTGCCAGCAGCGCGGACAGGCCCGGGGCTAGCACAGATACGCAGTATTTT
>TRBV2|TRBJ2-1|-|TRBD1
CASRDRVNEQFF
TGTGCCAGCAGGGACAGGGTTAATGAGCAGTTCTTC
>TRBV18|TRBJ1-2|many|-
CAREGYGYTF
TGTGCCAGGGAGGGATATGGCTACACCTTC
>TRBV19|TRBJ2-3|once|TRBD1
CASSITGGDTQYF
TGTGCCAGTAGTATCACAGGGGGAGATACGCAGTATTTT
>TRBV7-8|TRBJ1-1|-|-
CASSLTFSNTEAFF
TGTGCCAGCAGCCTGACATTTTCGAACACTGAAGCTTTCTTT
>TRBV5-1|TRBJ1-6|once|-
CASSSQGQGNSPLHF
TGCGCCAGCAGCTCGCAGGGTCAGGGAAATTCACCCCTCCACTTT
>TRBV5-1|TRBJ1-2|-|TRBD1
CASSLATGEGYTF
TGCGCCAGCAGCTTGGCGACAGGGGAAGGCTACACCTTC
>TRBV9|TRBJ1-2|-|-
CASSTDGTFYGYTF
TGTGCCAGCAGCACAGACGGGACATTCTATGGCTACACCTTC
>TRBV10-1|TRBJ2-2|once|-
CASRGPPGGSGELFF
TGCGCCAGCAGGGGCCCTCCAGGGGGGTCCGGGGAGCTGTTTTTT
>TRBV28|TRBJ1-6|once|-
CASSSDSNSPLHF
TGTGCCAGCAGTAGCGACAGTAATTCACCCCTCCACTTT
>TRBV12-5|TRBJ2-1|-|-
CASGDARRGLVRPEVYNEQFF
TGTGCTAGTGGTGACGCCCGTCGAGGCCTCGTGAGGCCGGAGGTTTACAATGAGCAGTTCTTC
>TRBV28|TRBJ1-1|-|-
CASKVSFGVYTEAFF
TGTGCCAGCAAAGTTTCCTTCGGGGTTTACACTGAAGCTTTCTTT
>TRBV10-3|TRBJ2-5|once|TRBD2
CAISEWSGGETQYF
TGTGCCATCAGTGAGTGGAGCGGGGGAGAGACCCAGTACTTC
>TRBV5-1|TRBJ2-1|-|TRBD1
CASRVTGGNEQFF
TGCGCCAGCAGGGTGACAGGGGGCAATGAGCAGTTCTTC
>TRBV28|TRBJ1-2|few|-
CASTWGGTTYGYTF
TGTGCCAGCACTTGGGGGGGCACTACCTATGGCTACACCTTC
>TRBV30|TRBJ1-6|-|-
CAWSLFGQYNSPLHF
TGTGCCTGGAGTCTGTTCGGACAGTATAATTCACCCCTCCACTTT
>TRBV6-6|TRBJ1-1|-|-
CASTAQGRNTEAFF
TGTGCCAGCACCGCCCAGGGGCGAAATACTGAAGCTTTCTTT
>TRBV28|TRBJ2-1|-|-
CASSTPLDGRYNEQFF
TGTGCCAGCAGTACCCCCCTCGATGGCCGTTACAATGAGCAGTTCTTC